Below, 8 T cell receptor beta chains from the same sample are listed, as sequenced in a study of CD8 T cells in ankylosing spondylitis. Which antigens these TCRs recognize remains unknown. Study-wide findings and caveats: Within ankylosing spondylitis blood, a TCR beta motif made up of fewer than ten highly homologous variants appeared to be characteristic.

TCRdb re-called the 5' RACE reads through MiXCR, storing one row per CDR3 protein. The table has about 800,000 distinct CDR3 sequences, about an eighth seen once; the top ten hold 0.51%. Sample: blood, either unsorted or a sorted T cell fraction (not recorded which). Source of these receptors: a male donor with ankylosing spondylitis.

This chain joins TRBV7-9 and TRBJ2-2; unclear D gene. The V gene lost 5 bases and the J gene lost 5 bases, with 12 bases spanning the gap. In germline, CDR1 is SEHNR, CDR2 FQNEAQ (reference sequence). CDR3 length: 14 amino acids. CDR3 loop: CASSPHSGTGELFF. The CDR3 DNA follows: TGTGCCAGCAGCCCTCATAGTGGGACCGGGGAGCTGTTTTTT.

The chain combines TRBV19 with TRBJ2-3; 10 bases are a match to TRBD2. CDR3 length: 14 amino acids. The germline V gene has CDR1 LNHDA and CDR2 SQIVND (reference sequence). V shed 5 bases, J shed 5 bases, and the junction held 4 bases outside the gene matches. The CDR3 nucleotides are TGTGCCAGTAGTTTCAGGACTAGCGGAGATACGCAGTATTTT. Translated, it gives CASSFRTSGDTQYF.

This clonotype was seen once. The chain is built from TRBV4-3 and TRBJ2-1; a weak D match, TRBD1 (5 bases). The V end was cut by 9 bases, the J end by 10 bases, with 25 bases between. The length of the CDR3 is 15 residues. Germline values: CDR1 LGHNA, CDR2 YSLEER. The CDR3 nucleotides are TGCGCCAGTTCCTACAGGACCGACGAGTGGGGAGAGCAGTTCTTC. This sequence encodes CASSYRTDEWGEQFF.

This clonotype occurred a few times. The gene calls are TRBV5-1 and TRBJ2-1, with 12 bases lining up with TRBD2. J was trimmed by 3 bases and V by 3 bases; bases with no gene match: 7. Germline V gene data show CDR1 as SGHRS and CDR2 as YFSETQ. The CDR3 runs to 17 residues. CDR3 in amino acids: CASSWAPTSGGYNEQFF. CDR3 nucleotides: TGCGCCAGCAGCTGGGCGCCGACTAGCGGGGGCTACAATGAGCAGTTCTTC.

The chain links TRBV5-1 to TRBJ2-3; 8 nucleotides line up with TRBD2. CDR3 length: 15 amino acids. Per germline, CDR1 SGHRS and CDR2 YFSETQ. J gave up 2 bases and V 8 bases, and 10 bases lay outside the gene matches. The chain's CDR3 is CARCSAGGATDTQYF. The DNA for the CDR3 is TGCGCCAGATGTTCGGCGGGAGGAGCCACAGATACGCAGTATTTT.

This clonotype appeared many times. V is TRBV20-1 and J is TRBJ2-3; 9 bases agree with TRBD2. The CDR3 totals 13 residues. V was pared by 5 bases and J by 6 bases, with 6 bases of the junction left unmatched. CDR1 is DFQATT and CDR2 is SNEGSKA in the germline V gene (reference sequence). The DNA for the CDR3 is TGCAGTGCTGAGACTAGCGGAAGGGATACGCAGTATTTT. Protein sequence: CSAETSGRDTQYF.

This clonotype was counted many times. The V call is TRBV5-1, the J call TRBJ1-4; TRBD1 is a possible D gene (5 bases). Germline loops: CDR1 SGHRS, CDR2 YFSETQ. Trimming cost V 2 bases and J 2 bases, with 10 bases left between them. The CDR3 contains 15 residues. Here the CDR3 reads CASSFQGRTNEKLFF. CDR3 in DNA: TGCGCCAGCAGCTTCCAGGGTCGGACTAATGAAAAACTGTTTTTT.

This clonotype was observed a handful of times. CDR3 in amino acids: CSARDRRRLNQPQHF. The DNA of the CDR3 is TGCAGTGCTAGAGATAGGAGGAGACTCAATCAGCCCCAGCATTTT. This chain links TRBV20-1 with TRBJ1-5, with unresolved D. Trimming took 0 bases from V and 3 from J, leaving 12 bases between them. The CDR3 is 15 residues long. CDR1 and CDR2 (germline): DFQATT, SNEGSKA (reference sequence).